Reported below is one TCR beta chain. The antigen is not known. This CDR3 spans 13 amino acids. Germline V gene lookup returns CDR1 LNHDA and CDR2 SQIVND (reference sequence). Trimming left V 1 base short and J 0 bases short, with 4 bases between. This entry comes from a study of PD-1 blockade in classical Hodgkin lymphoma. On the study more broadly: Patients were infused with nivolumab 3 mg/kg every 2 weeks.

No patient escaped relapse after autologous stem cell transplantation, and brentuximab vedotin exposure varied. Libraries were prepared by immunoSEQ multiplex PCR; TCRdb keeps only in-frame clonotypes and omits some of them. The repertoire holds just over 50,000 clones, about two thirds seen once, with about 14% in the top ten. Study-level results: After ASCT, patients who started nivolumab under 1 year later were excluded.

This sequence originates from a human donor with classical Hodgkin lymphoma. Sequenced material: peripheral blood mononuclear cells (PBMCs), taken before the second cycle of nivolumab. The V gene is TRBV19, the J gene TRBJ2-7; no clear D gene. This CDR3 is CASSIASSYEQYF. In DNA, the CDR3 is TGTGCCAGTAGTATAGCTTCCTCCTACGAGCAGTACTTC.